A single sample gave rise to the 7 T cell receptor beta chains below, sequenced in a study of shared clonotypes between healthy human individuals. The data were produced by immunoSEQ multiplex PCR, yet TCRdb's version contains in-frame clones alone and is incomplete. The table records around 340,000 clones, around 67% of them present only once. The sequenced sample consisted of memory CD4+ T cells sorted from blood. Subset noted: CD45RA-negative fraction. Receptors were obtained from a man between 25 and 39 years old in good health.

J is TRBJ2-7 and V is TRBV11-2; TRBD2 is a possible D gene (7 bases). The V end was cut by 5 bases, the J end by 6 bases, with 20 bases between. This CDR3 is 15 amino acids long. Germline assignment: CDR1 SGHAT and CDR2 FQNNGV. The CDR3 sequence: CASSTPARRGREQYF. The CDR3 bases are TGTGCCAGCAGCACCCCCGCTAGGCGGGGGCGCGAGCAGTACTTC.

This clone occurred a few times. This chain links TRBV10-1 with TRBJ2-2, with D maybe TRBD1 (6 bases). CDR1 and CDR2 from the germline V gene are WNHNN and SYGVQD (reference sequence). The ends were cut back, 8 bases at V and 2 bases at J, with 12 bases in the middle. The CDR3 is 14 residues long. The CDR3 here is CASQMDSNTGELFF. The CDR3 DNA sequence: TGCGCCAGCCAAATGGACAGCAACACCGGGGAGCTGTTTTTT.

The chain has TRBV4-2 and TRBJ1-4; the match to TRBD1 covers 11 bases. There are 16 residues in the CDR3. J was trimmed by 7 bases and V by 1 base; bases with no gene match: 5. Germline loops: CDR1 LGHNA, CDR2 YNFKEQ. DNA for the CDR3: TGTGCCAGCAGCCAAGCTGCCGGGACAGGGGGTGAAAAACTGTTTTTT. Translated, it gives CASSQAAGTGGEKLFF.

The chain links TRBV4-3 to TRBJ2-5, with 8 bases fitting TRBD2. V was clipped by 4 bases and J by 4 bases; unmatched bases: 8. The germline gives CDR1 LGHNA, CDR2 YSLEER. The CDR3 extends over 15 amino acids. DNA for the CDR3: TGCGCCAGCAGCCCCTATTCTCGGGGGGGAGAGACCCAGTACTTC. It codes for CASSPYSRGGETQYF.

The gene calls are TRBV4-1 and TRBJ1-2, with TRBD1 as a possible D gene (5 bases). The length of the CDR3 is 16 residues. CDR1 is MGHRA and CDR2 is YSYEKL in the germline V gene. V was clipped by 1 base and J by 11 bases, with 23 bases between them. The CDR3 is CASSQVKKFQGRGYTF. CDR3 in DNA: TGCGCCAGCAGCCAAGTAAAGAAGTTCCAGGGTAGAGGGTACACCTTC.

This clone has just one count. The V call is TRBV11-2, the J call TRBJ2-1; no reliable D call. The germline V and J ends were trimmed by 7 bases and 6 bases, with 16 bases remaining between them. CDR1 and CDR2 from the germline V gene are SGHAT and FQNNGV. This CDR3 is 14 amino acids long. The CDR3 bases are TGTGCCAGCACACATAATCTGGGGATCAATGAGCAGTTCTTC. Its protein is CASTHNLGINEQFF. Combining the CDR3 with reference TRBV11-2 and TRBJ2-1 gives the whole variable domain EAGVAQSPRYKIIEKRQSVAFWCNPISGHATLYWYQQILGQGPKLLIQFQNNGVVDDSQLPKDRFSAERLKGVDSTLKIQPAKLEDSAVYLCASTHNLGINEQFFGPGTRLTVL.

CDR3 sequence (DNA): TGTGCCAGCAGCCAAGACAGGTTTAATGAAAAACTGTTTTTT. Protein: CASSQDRFNEKLFF. The chain is built from TRBV28 and TRBJ1-4, with D possibly matching TRBD1 (6 bases). CDR3 length: 14 residues. Germline CDR1 and CDR2: MDHEN and SYDVKM. Deletions cut 6 bases from V and 4 bases from J, with 12 bases between.